This is a list of T cell receptor beta chains from one sample in a study of T cell responses to AZD1222 COVID-19 vaccine. Clones were sequenced by immunoSEQ multiplex PCR, and TCRdb holds only the in-frame ones, with some missing. This sample has around 160,000 clones, with about 89% found just once. Sequencing was performed on peripheral blood, taken on day 0 of MenACWY control vaccination. The receptors originated from an adult in good health. Each CDR3 is given with its conserved first and last residue. A D gene is named only where the DNA matches it firmly. The size entry is marked missing in some rows and otherwise reads once, few, many or a size class.

j_gene	d_gene	v_gene	abundance	CDR3aa	CDR3nt
TRBJ1-2	NA	TRBV5-1	NA	CASSLAGFGYTF	TGCGCCAGCAGCTTGGCGGGGTTTGGCTACACCTTC
TRBJ1-4	TRBD1	TRBV6-2/TRBV6-3	NA	CASSTQGATNEKLFF	TGTGCCAGCAGTACGCAGGGGGCCACTAATGAAAAACTGTTTTTT
TRBJ1-5	NA	TRBV21-1	NA	CASSKAEGINQPQHF	TGTGCCAGCAGCAAAGCGGAGGGGATCAATCAGCCCCAGCATTTT
TRBJ1-6	NA	TRBV29-1	NA	CSVRLTGRNSPLHF	TGCAGCGTAAGACTTACAGGGCGCAATTCACCCCTCCACTTT
TRBJ2-1	TRBD2	TRBV28	NA	CASSSGTSGRSYNEQFF	TGTGCCAGCAGCTCCGGGACTAGCGGGAGGAGCTACAATGAGCAGTTCTTC
TRBJ2-7	TRBD1	TRBV28	NA	CASSLTGGRYEQYF	TGTGCCAGCAGCCTAACAGGGGGTAGGTACGAGCAGTACTTC
TRBJ1-4	TRBD1	TRBV7-9	NA	CASSKDRGPEKLFF	TGTGCCAGCAGCAAGGACAGGGGGCCGGAAAAACTGTTTTTT
TRBJ2-1	NA	TRBV6-6	once	CASSYSDNEQFF	TGTGCCAGCAGTTACTCCGACAATGAGCAGTTCTTC
TRBJ2-1	NA	TRBV3-1/TRBV3-2	many	CASSQRADSYNEQFF	TGTGCCAGCAGCCAACGAGCGGACTCCTACAATGAGCAGTTCTTC
TRBJ2-3	NA	TRBV9	NA	CASSSLGHQSTDTQYF	TGTGCCAGCAGCTCGTTGGGACACCAGAGCACAGATACGCAGTATTTT
TRBJ1-3	NA	TRBV5-1	NA	CASSAHQGSSGNTIYF	TGCGCCAGCAGCGCGCATCAGGGATCCTCTGGAAACACCATATATTTT
TRBJ2-7	NA	TRBV5-1	NA	CASSRDLGEQYF	TGCGCCAGCAGCCGGGATTTGGGGGAGCAGTACTTC
TRBJ2-5	TRBD1	TRBV5-1	NA	CASSARDRGGTQYF	TGCGCCAGCAGCGCACGGGACAGGGGAGGGACCCAGTACTTC
TRBJ1-2	NA	TRBV7-3	medium-sized	CASSRKGEEDGYTF	TGTGCCAGCAGCCGTAAGGGGGAAGAAGATGGCTACACCTTC
TRBJ1-4	NA	TRBV28	NA	CASGLGGNEKLFF	TGTGCCAGCGGGCTCGGAGGAAATGAAAAACTGTTTTTT
TRBJ2-1	NA	TRBV2	NA	CASSTDRYNEQFF	TGTGCCAGCAGTACGGACAGATACAATGAGCAGTTCTTC
TRBJ2-3	NA	TRBV21-1	NA	CASSKGGGDLGDTQYF	TGTGCCAGCAGCAAAGGAGGCGGGGACCTCGGGGATACGCAGTATTTT
TRBJ1-2	TRBD1	TRBV2	NA	CATKRQGAGGYTF	TGTGCCACCAAGAGACAGGGGGCAGGAGGCTACACCTTC
TRBJ1-2	NA	TRBV3-1/TRBV3-2	NA	CASSPRGDGSGNYGYTF	TGTGCCAGCAGCCCGAGGGGGGATGGGAGTGGGAACTATGGCTACACCTTC
TRBJ2-6	TRBD1	TRBV9	NA	CASSVEAGGSGANVLTF	TGTGCCAGCAGCGTAGAGGCAGGGGGTTCTGGGGCCAACGTCCTGACTTTC
TRBJ2-1	NA	TRBV7-9	few	CASRETRKNEQFF	TGTGCCAGCAGGGAGACTAGAAAGAATGAGCAGTTCTTC
TRBJ2-1	TRBD1	TRBV27	once	CASILNPGQGKNEQFF	TGTGCCAGCATTCTTAATCCGGGACAGGGGAAAAATGAGCAGTTCTTC
TRBJ1-1	NA	TRBV9	NA	CASSVTVGNTEAFF	TGTGCCAGCAGCGTAACAGTGGGGAACACTGAAGCTTTCTTT
TRBJ1-2	NA	TRBV12-3/TRBV12-4	once	CASSSAGRYGYTF	TGTGCCAGCAGCTCGGCAGGGCGCTATGGCTACACCTTC
TRBJ2-3	NA	TRBV5-1	once	CASSLGFLSDTQYF	TGCGCCAGCAGCTTGGGGTTCCTATCAGATACGCAGTATTTT
TRBJ1-4	NA	TRBV28	once	CASRGGASTNEKLFF	TGTGCCAGCCGGGGGGGCGCCTCAACTAATGAAAAACTGTTTTTT
TRBJ1-1	NA	TRBV20-1	NA	CSAREKTEAFF	TGCAGTGCTAGGGAAAAAACTGAAGCTTTCTTT
TRBJ2-2	NA	TRBV2	NA	CASSEALGERVYTGELFF	TGTGCCAGCAGTGAAGCGCTTGGGGAGCGGGTTTACACCGGGGAGCTGTTTTTT
TRBJ2-3	NA	TRBV11-2	NA	CASSPRGLSTDTQYF	TGTGCCAGCAGCCCCAGGGGACTAAGCACAGATACGCAGTATTTT
TRBJ1-3	NA	TRBV18	NA	CASSPNRKGIGSGNTIYF	TGTGCCAGCTCACCAAACAGGAAGGGAATCGGCTCTGGAAACACCATATATTTT
TRBJ2-5	NA	TRBV28	NA	CASSTIWGPGETQYF	TGTGCCAGCAGTACAATATGGGGGCCCGGGGAGACCCAGTACTTC
TRBJ2-7	NA	TRBV3-1/TRBV3-2	NA	CASSQDKTGRTYEQYF	TGTGCCAGCAGCCAAGATAAGACAGGAAGAACCTACGAGCAGTACTTC
TRBJ1-2	NA	TRBV3-1/TRBV3-2	NA	CASSQGASMNYGYTF	TGTGCCAGCAGCCAAGGAGCCTCTATGAACTATGGCTACACCTTC
TRBJ2-7	NA	TRBV6-5	NA	CASRTTGTTIYEQYF	TGTGCCAGCAGGACAACAGGGACCACCATCTACGAGCAGTACTTC
TRBJ2-7	TRBD1	TRBV11-2	NA	CASSLDRVNTYEQYF	TGTGCCAGCAGCTTGGACAGGGTGAATACCTACGAGCAGTACTTC
TRBJ1-5	NA	TRBV6-2/TRBV6-3	NA	CASSYGPQINQPQHF	TGTGCCAGCAGTTACGGCCCACAAATTAATCAGCCCCAGCATTTT
TRBJ2-7	TRBD1	TRBV5-6	NA	CASSSRQGTTYEQYF	TGTGCCAGCAGCTCGCGACAGGGCACAACCTACGAGCAGTACTTC
TRBJ2-7	TRBD2	TRBV6-5	NA	CASRPPAGTYEQYF	TGTGCCAGCAGGCCGCCAGCGGGGACCTACGAGCAGTACTTC
TRBJ2-2	NA	TRBV9	NA	CASSVVAQSDTGELFF	TGTGCCAGCAGCGTAGTGGCGCAGTCAGACACCGGGGAGCTGTTTTTT
TRBJ1-2	TRBD1	TRBV27	once	CASSPGTGGGYGYTF	TGTGCCAGCAGTCCCGGGACAGGGGGGGGCTATGGCTACACCTTC
TRBJ1-1	NA	TRBV18	NA	CASSFENTEAFF	TGTGCCAGCTCATTCGAGAACACTGAAGCTTTCTTT
TRBJ1-5	NA	TRBV6-4	once	CAITDWSPEWHQPQHF	TGTGCCATCACAGATTGGAGCCCCGAGTGGCATCAGCCCCAGCATTTT
TRBJ1-3	NA	TRBV5-1	NA	CASSLPGNTIYF	TGCGCCAGCAGCTTACCTGGAAACACCATATATTTT
TRBJ2-7	TRBD2	TRBV30	NA	CAWSASGYEQYF	TGTGCCTGGAGCGCTAGCGGCTACGAGCAGTACTTC
TRBJ2-7	NA	TRBV6-5	once	CASRGQSLGNYEQYF	TGTGCCAGCAGGGGGCAAAGCCTGGGAAACTACGAGCAGTACTTC
TRBJ2-7	TRBD1	TRBV11-2	NA	CASSRQGPYEQYF	TGTGCCAGCAGCCGACAGGGGCCCTACGAGCAGTACTTC
TRBJ1-3	TRBD1	TRBV24-1	NA	CATSDFQRTGVTGNTIYF	TGTGCCACCAGTGATTTCCAACGGACAGGGGTGACTGGAAACACCATATATTTT
TRBJ2-3	TRBD2	TRBV4-1	NA	CASSRGLADLTDTQYF	TGCGCCAGCAGCCGAGGACTAGCGGACCTCACAGATACGCAGTATTTT
TRBJ2-1	NA	TRBV2	NA	CASSPRDEQFF	TGTGCCAGCAGTCCGAGAGATGAGCAGTTCTTC
TRBJ2-5	TRBD2	TRBV7-2	NA	CASSLDLPGASGHQETQYF	TGTGCCAGCAGCTTAGACCTCCCCGGGGCTAGCGGGCACCAAGAGACCCAGTACTTC
TRBJ2-4	NA	TRBV28	NA	CASSLRSGQLAKNIQYF	TGTGCCAGCAGCCTCCGCTCGGGGCAGCTAGCCAAAAACATTCAGTACTTC
TRBJ2-7	NA	TRBV7-7	NA	CASSLGAVGTYEQYF	TGTGCCAGCAGCTTAGGGGCGGTGGGAACCTACGAGCAGTACTTC